The 14 T cell receptor beta chains below were found in one sample sequenced in a study of T cells in Graves' hyperthyroidism and ophthalmopathy (dated by TCRdb to between 2019 and 2020). The library relied on multiplex PCR. Instrument used: Illumina HiSeq 2000. TCR beta CDR3 regions were amplified from RNA transcripts. The first round of RT-PCR for the TCR CDR3 was performed with the HTBI primer set and the Qiagen OneStep RT-PCR kit. TCRdb trimmed the raw reads at Q25, called clones with MiXCR and kept productive beta chains. Here each entry gathers all rows of one CDR3 protein and keeps the most common genes and DNA. This sample comprises approximately 530,000 distinct CDR3 sequences, around 20% of them detected only once. In total, the top ten clones hold 45% to 50% of the sample. Sequencing was carried out using blood. All receptors derive from a man in his forties with Graves' ophthalmopathy.

This clonotype was recorded many times. A junction boundary mismatches the germline segment, possibly from a read error. The gene calls are TRBV30 and TRBJ1-1, with 8 bases identical to TRBD1. The CDR3 has 13 residues. Germline-derived CDR1 and CDR2 are GTSNPN and SVGIG (reference sequence). The DNA of the CDR3 is TGTACCTGGATCGGACAGGGCAACACTGAAGCTTTCTTT. It encodes CTWIGQGNTEAFF.

At least ten counts were recorded for this clonotype. The J gene is TRBJ2-2, the V gene TRBV7-2; D remains ambiguous. The ends were cut back, 5 bases at V and 1 base at J, with 5 bases in the middle. The CDR3 runs 13 residues. The germline V gene encodes CDR1 SGHTA and CDR2 FQGNSA. The CDR3: CASSPQNTGELFF. The CDR3 DNA reads as TGTGCCAGCAGCCCACAGAACACCGGGGAGCTGTTTTTT. The full variable domain, in which reference TRBV7-2 and TRBJ2-2 provide the parts outside the CDR3, is GAGVSQSPSNKVTEKGKDVELRCDPISGHTALYWYRQSLGQGLEFLIYFQGNSAPDKSGLPSDRFSAERTGGSVSTLTIQRTQQEDSAVYLCASSPQNTGELFFGEGSRLTVL.

A few counts support this clonotype. This chain uses TRBV7-9 with TRBJ1-4; 12 bases agree with TRBD1. Germline CDR1 and CDR2: SEHNR and FQNEAQ (reference sequence). J gave up 5 bases and V 5 bases, and 3 bases lay outside the gene matches. This CDR3 has 15 residues. The CDR3 nucleotides are TGTGCCAGCAGCCACGGGACAGGGGGCAATGAAAAACTGTTTTTT. This gives the protein CASSHGTGGNEKLFF.

The rearrangement links TRBV9 to TRBJ1-2; no reliable D call. The CDR3 has 15 amino acids. The germline V and J ends were trimmed by 0 bases and 4 bases, with 13 bases remaining between them. From germline, CDR1 is SGDLS and CDR2 YYNGEE. The CDR3 region has the DNA TGTGCCAGCAGCGTAGATGCCAGCTTTACCTATGGCTACACCTTC. It translates to CASSVDASFTYGYTF.

This clonotype was recorded at least ten times. The chain combines TRBV7-9 with TRBJ2-1, with a weak D call TRBD2 (6 bases). Deletions cut 5 bases from V and 2 bases from J, with 16 bases between. Germline V gives CDR1 SEHNR, CDR2 FQNEAQ (reference sequence). This CDR3 spans 16 amino acids. Here the CDR3 DNA reads TGTGCCAGCAGCACGCGCGGCCGGGGGACCTACAATGAGCAGTTCTTC. Encoded protein: CASSTRGRGTYNEQFF.

This chain uses TRBV4-1 with TRBJ2-7, with 8 bases fitting TRBD1. After removal of 6 bases from V and 3 bases from J, the junction contained 10 bases not matched to a gene. The CDR3 consists of 15 residues. CDR1 is MGHRA, CDR2 YSYEKL, per germline. This chain's CDR3 is CASSLQGAQIYEQYF. The CDR3 nucleotides are TGCGCCAGCAGTCTTCAGGGGGCGCAAATCTACGAGCAGTACTTC.

This clonotype has a count of ten or more. V usage is TRBV29-1 and J usage is TRBJ2-5; D call uncertain. Trimming removed 0 bases at V and 4 bases at J, with 3 bases between. This CDR3 comprises 11 residues. The germline CDR1 and CDR2 sequences are SQVTM and ANQGSEA. CDR3 nucleotide sequence: TGCAGCGTTGAAGAGGGAGAGACCCAGTACTTC. Translated, it gives CSVEEGETQYF.

This chain joins TRBV4-1 and TRBJ2-7, with D hard to call. Germline CDR1 is MGHRA and CDR2 is YSYEKL. The CDR3 sequence is 15 residues long. Trimming shortened V by 0 bases and J by 2 bases, and 11 bases separated the two germline ends. The CDR3 spells CASSQETQGPYEQYF. CDR3 DNA: TGCGCCAGCAGCCAAGAAACACAAGGTCCCTACGAGCAGTACTTC.

The chain carries TRBV3-1 and TRBJ1-1; no clear D. The length of the CDR3 is 15 residues. V was pared by 1 base and J by 1 base, with 10 bases between. Germline V gene lookup returns CDR1 LGHDT and CDR2 YNNKEL (reference sequence). The CDR3 bases are TGTGCCAGCAGCCAAGTTCTGGGAGCGAACACTGAAGCTTTCTTT. It specifies CASSQVLGANTEAFF.

The chain links TRBV19 to TRBJ2-5; 7 nucleotides line up with TRBD2. The length of the CDR3 is 13 residues. Germline V gene data show CDR1 as LNHDA and CDR2 as SQIVND (reference sequence). Unmatched junction bases numbered 6, after V lost 6 bases and J lost 5 bases. CDR3 nucleotides: TGTGCCAGTAGCGGACTAGTCGGGGAGACCCAGTACTTC. This sequence encodes CASSGLVGETQYF.

This clonotype has at least ten counts. The chain joins TRBV11-2 to TRBJ1-6; possibly TRBD1 for D (5 bases). This CDR3 spans 15 amino acids. Between the trimmed V and J ends, which lost 7 bases and 7 bases, there was a span of 17 bases. CDR1 and CDR2 from the germline V gene are SGHAT and FQNNGV. In nucleotides, the CDR3 is TGTGCCAGCATCCCTTCGGGGGTTGGGAATTCACCCCTCCACTTT. This encodes CASIPSGVGNSPLHF.

This rearrangement joins TRBV5-1 to TRBJ2-7; weak D call: TRBD1 (6 bases). CDR3 size: 15 residues. Trimming stripped 1 base from V and 3 bases from J, with 14 bases between. Germline CDR1 and CDR2: SGHRS and YFSETQ. This CDR3 is CASSLTVDSHYEQYF. The CDR3 bases are TGCGCCAGCAGCTTGACAGTGGACAGTCACTACGAGCAGTACTTC.

The table lists this clonotype with a few counts. The rearrangement uses TRBV2 and TRBJ1-5; D gene unclear. The length of the CDR3 is 14 residues. CDR1 is SNHLY and CDR2 is FYNNEI in the germline V gene. Between the trimmed V and J ends, which lost 0 bases and 3 bases, there was a span of 6 bases. The CDR3 reads CASSEARTNQPQHF. CDR3 DNA: TGTGCCAGCAGTGAAGCGAGGACCAATCAGCCCCAGCATTTT.

This clonotype was seen more than once but under ten times. The V and J genes are TRBV12-3 or TRBV12-4 and TRBJ1-3, with D possibly TRBD1 on 6 matching bases. The length of the CDR3 is 13 residues. Trimming took 3 bases from V and 6 from J, leaving 9 bases between them. CDR3 coding DNA: TGTGCCAGCAGTTTCGACAGGTTAAACACCATATATTTT. As protein: CASSFDRLNTIYF.